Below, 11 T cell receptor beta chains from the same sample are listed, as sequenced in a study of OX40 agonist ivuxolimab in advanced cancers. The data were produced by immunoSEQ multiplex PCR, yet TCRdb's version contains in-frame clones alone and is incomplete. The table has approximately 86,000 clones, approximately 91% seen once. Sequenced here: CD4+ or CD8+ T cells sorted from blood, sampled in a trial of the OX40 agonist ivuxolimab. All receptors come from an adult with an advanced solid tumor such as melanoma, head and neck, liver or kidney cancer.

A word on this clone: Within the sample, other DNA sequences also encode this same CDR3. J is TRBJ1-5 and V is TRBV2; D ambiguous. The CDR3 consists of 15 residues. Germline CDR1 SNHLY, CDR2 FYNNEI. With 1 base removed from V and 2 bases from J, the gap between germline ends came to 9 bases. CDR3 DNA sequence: TGTGCCAGCAGTGAAGGGTTGTCCGGCAATCAGCCCCAGCATTTT. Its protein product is CASSEGLSGNQPQHF.

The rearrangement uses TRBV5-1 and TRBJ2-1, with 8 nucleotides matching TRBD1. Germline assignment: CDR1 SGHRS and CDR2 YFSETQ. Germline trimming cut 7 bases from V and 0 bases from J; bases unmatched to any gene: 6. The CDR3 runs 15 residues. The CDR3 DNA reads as TGCGCCAGCGGGGCCAGGGGGCCCTCCTACAATGAGCAGTTCTTC. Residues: CASGARGPSYNEQFF.

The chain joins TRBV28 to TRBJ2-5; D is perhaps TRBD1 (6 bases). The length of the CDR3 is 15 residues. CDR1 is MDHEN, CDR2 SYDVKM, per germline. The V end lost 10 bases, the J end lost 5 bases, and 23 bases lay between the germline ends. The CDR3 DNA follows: TGTGCCACCCTAGACATACAGGGTTGGTGGGAGACCCAGTACTTC. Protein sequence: CATLDIQGWWETQYF.

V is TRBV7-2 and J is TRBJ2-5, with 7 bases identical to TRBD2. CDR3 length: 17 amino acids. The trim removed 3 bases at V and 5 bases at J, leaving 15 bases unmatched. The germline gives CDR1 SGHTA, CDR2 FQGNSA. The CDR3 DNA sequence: TGTGCCAGCAGCTTCAAGAGAGCGGCGGGAGCTCGGGAGACCCAGTACTTC. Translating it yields CASSFKRAAGARETQYF.

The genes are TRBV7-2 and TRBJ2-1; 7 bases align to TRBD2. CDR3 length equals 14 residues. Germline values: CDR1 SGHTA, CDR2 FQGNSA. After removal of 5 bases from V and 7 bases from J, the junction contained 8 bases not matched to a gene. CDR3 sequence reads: CASSPHAGVNEQFF. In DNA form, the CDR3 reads TGTGCCAGCAGCCCCCATGCGGGAGTAAATGAGCAGTTCTTC.

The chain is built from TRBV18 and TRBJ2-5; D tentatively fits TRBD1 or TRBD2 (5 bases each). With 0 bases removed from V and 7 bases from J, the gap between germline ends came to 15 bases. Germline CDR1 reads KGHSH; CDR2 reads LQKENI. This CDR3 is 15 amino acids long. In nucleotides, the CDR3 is TGTGCCAGCTCACCACCGATGGGGGAAACTGGGACCCAGTACTTC. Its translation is CASSPPMGETGTQYF.

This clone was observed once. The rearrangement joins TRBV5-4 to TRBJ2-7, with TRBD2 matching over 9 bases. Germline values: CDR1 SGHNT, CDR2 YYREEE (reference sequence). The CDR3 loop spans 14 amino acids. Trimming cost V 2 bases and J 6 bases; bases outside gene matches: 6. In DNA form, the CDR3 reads TGTGCCAGCAGCTTCCGGCGGGAGGGCGGCGAGCAGTACTTC. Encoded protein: CASSFRREGGEQYF.

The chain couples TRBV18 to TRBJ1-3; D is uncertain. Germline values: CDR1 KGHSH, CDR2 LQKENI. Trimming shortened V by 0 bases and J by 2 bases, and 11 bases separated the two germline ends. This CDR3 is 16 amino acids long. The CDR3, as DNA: TGTGCCAGCTCACCACCTCACGAGATCCCTGGAAACACCATATATTTT. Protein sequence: CASSPPHEIPGNTIYF.

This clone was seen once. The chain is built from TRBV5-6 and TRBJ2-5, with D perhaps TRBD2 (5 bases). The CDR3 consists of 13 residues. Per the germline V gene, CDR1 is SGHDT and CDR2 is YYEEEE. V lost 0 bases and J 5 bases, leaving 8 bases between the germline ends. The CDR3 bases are TGTGCCAGCAGCTTGGGGGGAGTGGAGACCCAGTACTTC. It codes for CASSLGGVETQYF.

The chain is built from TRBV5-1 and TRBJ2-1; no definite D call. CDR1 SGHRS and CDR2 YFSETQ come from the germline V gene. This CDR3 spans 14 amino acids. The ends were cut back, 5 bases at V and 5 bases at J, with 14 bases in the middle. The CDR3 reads CASRLSAGHNEQFF. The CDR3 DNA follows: TGCGCCAGCAGGCTTTCGGCTGGGCACAATGAGCAGTTCTTC.

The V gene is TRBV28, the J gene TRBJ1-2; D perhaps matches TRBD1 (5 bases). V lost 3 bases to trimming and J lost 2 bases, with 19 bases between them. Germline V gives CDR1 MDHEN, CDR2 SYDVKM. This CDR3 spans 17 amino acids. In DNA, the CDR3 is TGTGCCAGCAGTTTCCGTATTCACCTCGGGACGAACTATGGCTACACCTTC. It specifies CASSFRIHLGTNYGYTF.